This T cell receptor beta chain appears in the sequencing data of a study of cytomegalovirus exposure and HLA in healthy donors. Concerning this clone itself: The antigen remains unidentified.

The V segment lost 5 bases and the J segment 5 bases; nucleotides outside the gene matches: 6. CDR1 and CDR2 from the germline V gene are MNHEY and SVGAGI. This CDR3 has 15 amino acids. Whole-study findings and limits: Analysis was carried out at a later point, and it linked a missense DCLRE1C variant to TCR beta V- and J-gene trimming. Most TCR sequences were seen very rarely across donors, but some public TCRs occurred in many. Some highly shared sequence variants likely arose as a pipeline artifact.

The PCR made use of 60 Vbeta and 13 Jbeta primers. Under the authors' procedure: In a later analysis, the count reached some 75 million unique TCR beta chains, with roughly 12 million shared. This table comes from immunoSEQ multiplex PCR, and its TCRdb copy is limited to in-frame clones, with some not included. The DNA was the basis for D and trimming; V, J and clone size are from that table. The top ten clones hold around 3.2% of a sample with roughly 100,000 clones, around four fifths of them seen once. Sequencing used PBMCs. This sequence originates from a woman aged 40-49 years in good health and CMV-seronegative. J is TRBJ2-7 and V is TRBV6-5; TRBD2 aligns across 13 bases. The CDR3 loop reads CASSTSGRDSDEQYF. CDR3 coding DNA: TGTGCCAGCAGTACTAGCGGGAGGGATAGCGACGAGCAGTACTTC.